The 8 T cell receptor beta chains presented below share a single source sample, sequenced in a study of cytomegalovirus exposure and HLA in healthy donors. Use of 60 Vbeta and 13 Jbeta primers characterized the PCR. Profiling relied on immunoSEQ multiplex PCR, and the TCRdb table lists in-frame clones only, not all of them. Of approximately 170,000 clones listed, roughly three quarters were seen once; the top ten hold roughly 7%. Sequenced sample: PBMCs. Receptors were obtained from a woman in her thirties or forties in good health and CMV-seropositive.

This chain joins TRBV5-1 and TRBJ1-1; D uncertain. Germline V CDR1 and CDR2: SGHRS, YFSETQ. Trimming took 0 bases from V and 6 from J, leaving 12 bases between them. The CDR3 consists of 14 residues. The CDR3 loop reads CASSLEAGTAEAFF. In DNA form, the CDR3 reads TGCGCCAGCAGCTTGGAGGCGGGAACAGCTGAAGCTTTCTTT.

The rearrangement links TRBV9 to TRBJ2-2, with 11 bases matching TRBD2. Germline loops: CDR1 SGDLS, CDR2 YYNGEE. The CDR3 is 16 amino acids. The ends lost 5 bases at V and 6 bases at J; junction bases unmatched: 9. In nucleotides, the CDR3 is TGTGCCAGCAGTGCCACTAGCGGGGGTCCTCCCGGGGAGCTGTTTTTT. Translation gives CASSATSGGPPGELFF.

The chain has TRBV5-1 and TRBJ1-1, with TRBD1 matching over 7 bases. V lost 4 bases and J lost 11; bases outside the gene matches: 5. CDR1 and CDR2 from the germline V gene are SGHRS and YFSETQ. There are 11 residues in the CDR3. The CDR3 sequence is CASSEDREAFF. DNA of the CDR3: TGCGCCAGCAGCGAAGACAGGGAGGCTTTCTTT.

In its sample, this clone was seen once. V and J are TRBV2 and TRBJ1-5; D call uncertain. The CDR3 runs to 16 residues. V was clipped by 1 base and J by 0 bases, with 10 bases between them. Germline CDR1 reads SNHLY; CDR2 reads FYNNEI. The CDR3 DNA reads TGTGCCAGCAGTGAAGGGAGCCAAATTAGCAATCAGCCCCAGCATTTT. The encoded protein is CASSEGSQISNQPQHF.

The chain joins TRBV5-4 to TRBJ1-2, with D possibly matching TRBD1 (6 bases). The CDR3 extends over 15 amino acids. V shed 0 bases and J shed 0 bases, with 9 bases lying between them. The germline gives CDR1 SGHNT, CDR2 YYREEE (reference sequence). CDR3 sequence (DNA): TGTGCCAGCAGCTTGGTAACAGGGTCTAACTATGGCTACACCTTC. Its translation: CASSLVTGSNYGYTF.

The CDR3 coding sequence is TGTGCCAGCAGTTCAGTCGGGGAGGACGAGCAGTACTTC. Its protein product is CASSSVGEDEQYF. V gene TRBV27 combines with J gene TRBJ2-7; a weak D match, TRBD2 (6 bases). The CDR3 has 13 residues. The germline V gene has CDR1 MNHEY and CDR2 SMNVEV (reference sequence). Trimming stripped 4 bases from V and 5 bases from J, with 12 bases between.

For the CDR3, the DNA is TGTGCCAGCAGCTTGGTGGGGAGTACCTACGAGCAGTACTTC. It encodes CASSLVGSTYEQYF. The chain links TRBV5-4 to TRBJ2-7, with D perhaps TRBD2 (5 bases). Germline lookup yields CDR1 SGHNT and CDR2 YYREEE (reference sequence). The CDR3 has 14 residues. V gave up 0 bases and J gave up 2 bases, with 9 bases separating them.

The rearrangement joins TRBV19 to TRBJ1-1; unclear D gene. Germline values: CDR1 LNHDA, CDR2 SQIVND (reference sequence). With 4 bases removed from V and 2 bases from J, the gap between germline ends came to 8 bases. The CDR3 is 13 residues long. The CDR3 region has the DNA TGTGCCAGTAGTAAGACACGTAACACTGAAGCTTTCTTT. Protein: CASSKTRNTEAFF.